The rows below give T cell receptor beta chains drawn from one sample of a study of blood T cell repertoires in COVID-19. Measured with immunoSEQ multiplex PCR; TCRdb has only the in-frame clones, and not every one. The repertoire includes roughly 200,000 clones, roughly 86% of them detected once, and 1.5% to 2% sits in the top ten. Sequencing was carried out using peripheral blood. These receptors all come from a young man with active or convalescent COVID-19. CDR3s leave out the opening cysteine and the closing phenylalanine or tryptophan. Clone size is not always given. Where it is, it says once, few, many or a class for expanded clones.

CDR3	length	size	V	J
AWSVPRHQNTEAF	13	-	TRBV30	TRBJ1-1
ASSNLGSNQPQH	12	-	TRBV3-1/TRBV3-2	TRBJ1-5
ASSYRTSGDPSVFYEQY	17	-	TRBV14	TRBJ2-7
ASSPQGTAVTQY	12	-	TRBV5-1	TRBJ2-5
ASSLERTSGTYEQY	14	once	TRBV5-4	TRBJ2-7
ASSPERGNTEAF	12	-	TRBV18	TRBJ1-1
ASSEMSGAADTQY	13	-	TRBV6-1	TRBJ2-3
ASSTGLAGGETQY	13	-	TRBV18	TRBJ2-5
ASSEGLAGEVDTQY	14	-	TRBV5-1	TRBJ2-3
AWSSGQGRGQPQH	13	-	TRBV30	TRBJ1-5
ASSLISARGYYGYT	14	once	TRBV27	TRBJ1-2
ASLQGIYNEQF	11	-	TRBV6-5	TRBJ2-1
ATSAASGASYNEQF	14	-	TRBV24-1	TRBJ2-1
ASSLSGTGPYEQY	13	-	TRBV7-8	TRBJ2-7
AWSVRQNGELF	11	-	TRBV30	TRBJ2-2
ATSREALAGGTYNEQF	16	-	TRBV15	TRBJ2-1
GGGSGIKDTQY	11	-	TRBV18	TRBJ2-3
ASSLGSVNEQF	11	-	TRBV12-3/TRBV12-4	TRBJ2-1
ASSLGSRVETQY	12	-	TRBV5-1	TRBJ2-5
ASSVSVAYNSPLH	13	-	TRBV5-8	TRBJ1-6
ASSKGQGNTEAF	12	-	TRBV5-1	TRBJ1-1
ASSYPNKVRN	10	-	TRBV6-6	TRBJ1-2
ASSPLTGGTDTQY	13	-	TRBV5-1	TRBJ2-3
SASENPTGTGVYEQY	15	once	TRBV20-1	TRBJ2-7
ASSQSGPGQGTSPLH	15	once	TRBV4-2	TRBJ1-6
ASSIGGSVAGGIYNEQF	17	-	TRBV19	TRBJ2-1
ASSQGTVTEAF	11	-	TRBV3-1/TRBV3-2	TRBJ1-1
ASSVGDLSGNTIY	13	-	TRBV9	TRBJ1-3
ASKGNLGTEAF	11	once	TRBV5-8	TRBJ1-1
ASSLLDRDNQPQH	13	-	TRBV28	TRBJ1-5
ASSFPAGGRTELNTEAF	17	-	TRBV28	TRBJ1-1
ASSVGGRAGNEQF	13	-	TRBV9	TRBJ2-1
ASSVGGGPGNTIY	13	-	TRBV9	TRBJ1-3
ASGTTQVSGETSTDTQY	17	-	TRBV12-5	TRBJ2-3
ASSPPRGGYEQY	12	-	TRBV18	TRBJ2-7
ASSYRQGTTNEKLF	14	few	TRBV19	TRBJ1-4
ASSRRAGAGGHEQY	14	-	TRBV4-3	TRBJ2-7
ASSLEGLGGTEAF	13	once	TRBV5-8	TRBJ1-1
SSSGSTGTQY	10	once	TRBV29-1	TRBJ2-5
ASSLRDRGLMGYGYT	15	-	TRBV9	TRBJ1-2
ASSPPINTGELF	12	-	TRBV11-2	TRBJ2-2
AWRSGSGDTQY	11	-	TRBV30	TRBJ2-3
ASSLQGTGELF	11	-	TRBV7-2	TRBJ2-2
ASNPDTTQYGYT	12	-	TRBV19	TRBJ1-2
ASSSGQGRTNEKLF	14	-	TRBV19	TRBJ1-4
ASNPFLAGEVNIQY	14	few	TRBV10-1	TRBJ2-4
ASSLGSADSGQPQH	14	-	TRBV7-6	TRBJ1-5
ASSSPAAGEFSGANVLT	17	-	TRBV27	TRBJ2-6
ASRDTRTGNTIY	12	-	TRBV6-5	TRBJ1-3
ATSEIFGQAFFMLSNQPQH	19	-	TRBV24-1	TRBJ1-5
ASRLLAGGSGEQF	13	-	TRBV19	TRBJ2-1
ASRQWPSGDLLPQH	14	-	TRBV5-4	TRBJ1-5
ASSRRTSGGADTQY	14	-	TRBV18	TRBJ2-3
ASSQSTGLAGNTIY	14	-	TRBV3-1/TRBV3-2	TRBJ1-3